Following are 21 T cell receptor beta chains from one sample sequenced in a study of cytomegalovirus exposure and HLA in healthy donors. With 60 Vbeta and 13 Jbeta primers, the PCR was carried out. The assay was immunoSEQ multiplex PCR, and TCRdb's table has in-frame clones only and misses some. The specimen's table records tens of thousands of clones. Sequencing used PBMCs. These receptors all stem from a woman in her 30s in good health and CMV-seropositive.

This chain links TRBV30 with TRBJ2-7, with 8 bases fitting TRBD2. Germline V gives CDR1 GTSNPN, CDR2 SVGIG (reference sequence). The CDR3 covers 12 residues. Trimming took 5 bases from V and 7 from J; bases not matched to a gene: 7. The CDR3 loop is CAWSGLVGEQYF. DNA of the CDR3: TGTGCCTGGTCGGGACTAGTCGGTGAGCAGTACTTC.

This chain connects TRBV18 to TRBJ2-7; the match to TRBD1 covers 8 bases. CDR3 length: 14 amino acids. After removal of 3 bases from V and 5 bases from J, the junction contained 6 bases not matched to a gene. The V gene's germline CDR1 is KGHSH and CDR2 LQKENI. The CDR3 sequence is CASSPQTGEHEQYF. The CDR3 nucleotides read TGTGCCAGCTCACCCCAGACAGGGGAGCACGAGCAGTACTTC.

Written as DNA, the CDR3 is TGTGCCAGCAGCATGGACAGGCTCCAAGAGACCCAGTACTTC. Translation: CASSMDRLQETQYF. The J gene is TRBJ2-5, the V gene TRBV28, with 7 nucleotides matching TRBD1. J gave up 1 base and V 6 bases, and 5 bases lay outside the gene matches. This CDR3 has 14 amino acids. Germline lookup yields CDR1 MDHEN and CDR2 SYDVKM.

The chain combines TRBV5-6 with TRBJ2-5; 8 bases line up with TRBD2. CDR1 and CDR2 from the germline V gene are SGHDT and YYEEEE. Losses at the gene ends were 4 bases for V and 5 bases for J; bases not matched to a gene: 10. The CDR3 covers 15 residues. The CDR3 reads CASSGRVAGLETQYF. In DNA, the CDR3 is TGTGCCAGCAGCGGGCGGGTAGCGGGGTTGGAGACCCAGTACTTC.

The CDR3 sequence: CASSEQPGGNEKLFF. The CDR3 nucleotides read TGTGCCAGCAGTGAACAACCAGGGGGAAATGAAAAACTGTTTTTT. The chain links TRBV6-1 to TRBJ1-4, with 7 bases identical to TRBD1. V was clipped by 2 bases and J by 5 bases; unmatched bases: 5. Germline CDR1 and CDR2: MNHNS and SASEGT. The CDR3 has 15 amino acids.

This rearrangement joins TRBV4-1 to TRBJ1-2, with a tentative D call TRBD1 (6 bases). This CDR3 region has 15 residues. CDR1 MGHRA and CDR2 YSYEKL come from the germline V gene. V was clipped by 5 bases and J by 4 bases, with 17 bases between them. In DNA form, the CDR3 reads TGCGCCAGCAGCTCCGGGACACCTGACCTCTATGGCTACACCTTC. Residues: CASSSGTPDLYGYTF.

V usage is TRBV19 and J usage is TRBJ2-7, with 7 positions matching TRBD2. The CDR3 is 15 amino acids. Germline CDR1 is LNHDA and CDR2 is SQIVND (reference sequence). The trim removed 4 bases at V and 3 bases at J, leaving 9 bases unmatched. The CDR3 reads CASSKSQAGNYEQYF. The CDR3 bases are TGTGCCAGTAGTAAATCCCAAGCGGGGAACTACGAGCAGTACTTC. The variable domain in full, with the rest retrieved from reference TRBV19 and TRBJ2-7, is DGGITQSPKYLFRKEGQNVTLSCEQNLNHDAMYWYRQDPGQGLRLIYYSQIVNDFQKGDIAEGYSVSREKKESFPLTVTSAQKNPTAFYLCASSKSQAGNYEQYFGPGTRLTVT.

On this clone itself: The same CDR3 is also encoded by other DNA sequences in this sample. This chain connects TRBV10-3 to TRBJ1-1; weak D call: TRBD1 (6 bases). Germline assignment: CDR1 ENHRY and CDR2 SYGVKD. This CDR3 contains 14 residues. V was trimmed by 4 bases and J by 0 bases, leaving 9 bases between them. This chain's CDR3 is CAISGQGLNTEAFF. DNA of the CDR3: TGTGCCATCAGTGGGCAGGGGCTGAACACTGAAGCTTTCTTT.

The rearrangement links TRBV9 to TRBJ1-1; 10 bases line up with TRBD1. CDR1 SGDLS and CDR2 YYNGEE come from the germline V gene. CDR3 size: 15 residues. V lost 4 bases to trimming and J lost 2 bases; unmatched junction nucleotides: 5. CDR3 loop: CASSTRQGANTEAFF. CDR3 DNA: TGTGCCAGCAGCACCCGACAGGGGGCCAACACTGAAGCTTTCTTT. Filled out from reference TRBV9 and TRBJ1-1, the complete variable domain reads DSGVTQTPKHLITATGQRVTLRCSPRSGDLSVYWYQQSLDQGLQFLIQYYNGEERAKGNILERFSAQQFPDLHSELNLSSLELGDSALYFCASSTRQGANTEAFFGQGTRLTVV.

This rearrangement joins TRBV29-1 to TRBJ2-7; weak D call: TRBD1 (6 bases). V was trimmed by 4 bases and J by 3 bases, leaving 10 bases between them. In germline, CDR1 is SQVTM, CDR2 ANQGSEA. The length of the CDR3 is 12 residues. CDR3 DNA sequence: TGCAGCGTTGGGACAGACCTCTACGAGCAGTACTTC. It translates to CSVGTDLYEQYF.

The chain links TRBV6-1 to TRBJ2-7; the match to TRBD1 covers 9 bases. Germline CDR1 MNHNS, CDR2 SASEGT. Trimming removed 6 bases from V and 3 bases from J; junction bases left unmatched: 9. The CDR3 sequence is 15 residues long. The CDR3 DNA reads TGTGCCAGCAGCCAAGGACAGGGGATTGTCTACGAGCAGTACTTC. Its translation: CASSQGQGIVYEQYF.

This sequence joins TRBV4-2 and TRBJ2-1; 9 bases align to TRBD2. Germline assignment: CDR1 LGHNA and CDR2 YNFKEQ. Trimming removed 3 bases from V and 5 bases from J; junction bases left unmatched: 8. The CDR3 spans 16 residues. CDR3 in amino acids: CASSHERGATDNEQFF. CDR3 DNA sequence: TGTGCCAGCAGCCATGAGCGGGGGGCTACCGACAATGAGCAGTTCTTC.

This chain uses TRBV7-9 with TRBJ1-3, with a possible D match to TRBD1 (5 bases). CDR3 length: 15 amino acids. Per the germline V gene, CDR1 is SEHNR and CDR2 is FQNEAQ (reference sequence). With 5 bases removed from V and 0 bases from J, the gap between germline ends came to 11 bases. The CDR3 protein is CASSIRGSSGNTIYF. For the CDR3, the DNA is TGTGCCAGCAGCATTAGGGGTAGCTCTGGAAACACCATATATTTT.

The chain combines TRBV6-5 with TRBJ1-6, with D unclear. The CDR3 consists of 15 residues. Germline CDR1 and CDR2: MNHEY and SVGAGI. Trimming took off 7 bases at V and 7 bases at J, with 17 bases between the two ends. In DNA form, the CDR3 reads TGTGCCAGCACGAGAGGAGGACCTTCGAATTCACCCCTCCACTTT. Amino acids: CASTRGGPSNSPLHF.

The chain employs TRBV6-1 and TRBJ1-2, with TRBD1 identical over 7 bases. Looked up from germline, CDR1 is MNHNS and CDR2 is SASEGT. After removal of 7 bases from V and 6 bases from J, the junction contained 5 bases not matched to a gene. CDR3 length: 12 amino acids. The CDR3 loop reads CASTDRVDGYTF. The CDR3 region has the DNA TGTGCCAGCACAGACAGGGTGGATGGCTACACCTTC.

The chain carries TRBV5-1 and TRBJ2-7, with a tentative D call TRBD1 (6 bases). This CDR3 is 15 amino acids long. Germline V gene sequence: CDR1 SGHRS, CDR2 YFSETQ. Deletions cut 1 base from V and 2 bases from J, with 13 bases between. CDR3 region: CASSLSQGTAYEQYF. CDR3 bases: TGCGCCAGCAGCTTGAGTCAGGGGACGGCCTACGAGCAGTACTTC. The full variable domain, its missing parts supplied by reference TRBV5-1 and TRBJ2-7, is KAGVTQTPRYLIKTRGQQVTLSCSPISGHRSVSWYQQTPGQGLQFLFEYFSETQRNKGNFPGRFSGRQFSNSRSEMNVSTLELGDSALYLCASSLSQGTAYEQYFGPGTRLTVT.

A note on this clone: Within the sample, other DNA sequences also encode this same CDR3. The rearrangement uses TRBV11-2 and TRBJ2-1, with D unresolved. Per the germline V gene, CDR1 is SGHAT and CDR2 is FQNNGV. The germline V and J ends were trimmed by 5 bases and 5 bases, with 13 bases remaining between them. The CDR3 contains 14 residues. The CDR3 reads CASSLSVENNEQFF. DNA for the CDR3: TGTGCCAGCAGCCTATCCGTGGAGAACAATGAGCAGTTCTTC. The variable domain in full, with the rest retrieved from reference TRBV11-2 and TRBJ2-1, is EAGVAQSPRYKIIEKRQSVAFWCNPISGHATLYWYQQILGQGPKLLIQFQNNGVVDDSQLPKDRFSAERLKGVDSTLKIQPAKLEDSAVYLCASSLSVENNEQFFGPGTRLTVL.

The chain has TRBV5-1 and TRBJ2-1; the match to TRBD2 covers 7 bases. This CDR3 comprises 13 residues. Germline CDR1 and CDR2: SGHRS and YFSETQ. The trim removed 4 bases at V and 5 bases at J, leaving 3 bases unmatched. This CDR3 reads CASSGRVHNEQFF. DNA of the CDR3: TGCGCCAGCAGCGGGAGGGTCCACAATGAGCAGTTCTTC.

This rearrangement joins TRBV29-1 to TRBJ1-1, with a weak D call TRBD1 (6 bases). The CDR3 runs to 12 residues. With 6 bases removed from V and 6 bases from J, the gap between germline ends came to 14 bases. CDR1 SQVTM and CDR2 ANQGSEA come from the germline V gene. DNA for the CDR3: TGCAGCGTCGACGACAGGAGTCCTGAAGCTTTCTTT. The encoded protein is CSVDDRSPEAFF.

J is TRBJ2-1 and V is TRBV4-1, with 7 bases that match TRBD2. With V trimmed by 6 bases and J by 8 bases, 16 bases remained unmatched. The CDR3 has 16 amino acids. Germline loops: CDR1 MGHRA, CDR2 YSYEKL. The CDR3 is CASSYIGRAPLDEQFF. The CDR3 DNA follows: TGCGCCAGCAGTTACATAGGGAGGGCCCCCCTGGATGAGCAGTTCTTC.

This chain links TRBV7-2 with TRBJ1-2; D unresolved. This CDR3 region has 13 residues. The germline CDR1 and CDR2 sequences are SGHTA and FQGNSA. V lost 5 bases and J lost 3, with 10 bases in between. CDR3 DNA: TGTGCCAGCAGCCCTGGCGGGGACTATGGCTACACCTTC. It yields the protein CASSPGGDYGYTF.